This is a list of T cell receptor beta chains from one sample in a study of blood T cell repertoires in COVID-19. Method: immunoSEQ multiplex PCR; TCRdb's copy keeps in-frame clones and lacks some. Among under 300,000 clones, under 90% were seen once, and the ten largest hold approximately 9%. Sample: peripheral blood. Every receptor here comes from a woman in her forties or fifties who had recovered from COVID-19. The CDR3 runs from the conserved cysteine through the conserved F or W. Fields, in order: clone size, J gene, D gene, V gene, CDR3 protein, CDR3 DNA. A D gene is named only where the DNA matches it firmly. Clone size is not always given. Where it is, it says once, few, many or a class for expanded clones.

>-|TRBJ1-1|-|TRBV12-3/TRBV12-4
CASSKTGNTEAFF
TGTGCCAGCAGCAAGACAGGGAACACTGAAGCTTTCTTT
>-|TRBJ2-7|TRBD1|TRBV10-3
CAIKRQGAFEQYF
TGTGCCATCAAGAGACAGGGGGCGTTCGAGCAGTACTTC
>few|TRBJ1-1|-|TRBV19
CASSGQRNTEAFF
TGTGCCAGTAGCGGACAGCGGAACACTGAAGCTTTCTTT
>-|TRBJ1-2|-|TRBV28
CASSLGGYNYGYTF
TGTGCCAGCAGTTTGGGGGGATACAACTATGGCTACACCTTC
>-|TRBJ2-5|-|TRBV9
CASSVGGTTQETQYF
TGTGCCAGCAGCGTCGGGGGAACGACTCAAGAGACCCAGTACTTC
>-|TRBJ1-6|-|TRBV3-1/TRBV3-2
CASSQDQGNSPLHF
TGTGCCAGCAGCCAAGATCAGGGGAATTCACCCCTCCACTTT
>-|TRBJ2-7|TRBD2|TRBV6-2/TRBV6-3
CASSYRASGPYEQYF
TGTGCCAGCAGTTACAGGGCTAGCGGTCCCTACGAGCAGTACTTC
>few|TRBJ2-1|TRBD1|TRBV7-2
CASSAGSLTGGHEQFF
TGTGCCAGCAGCGCAGGCTCCCTGACAGGGGGTCATGAGCAGTTCTTC
>once|TRBJ1-1|TRBD1|TRBV28
CASSSPTGVTTEAFF
TGTGCCAGCAGTTCTCCGACAGGGGTTACCACTGAAGCTTTCTTT
>-|TRBJ1-5|TRBD1|TRBV10-3
CAIRGQDLRQPQHF
TGTGCCATCAGGGGACAGGACCTCAGGCAGCCCCAGCATTTT
>-|TRBJ2-3|-|TRBV9
CASSGGEDTQYF
TGTGCCAGCAGCGGCGGGGAGGATACGCAGTATTTT
>-|TRBJ2-7|TRBD1|TRBV13
CASSFNRGSEQYF
TGTGCCAGCAGCTTTAACAGGGGTAGCGAGCAGTACTTC
>-|TRBJ2-3|-|TRBV9
CASSAGPPGSTDTQYF
TGTGCCAGCAGCGCCGGACCACCGGGGAGTACAGATACGCAGTATTTT
>-|TRBJ2-5|TRBD2|TRBV3-1/TRBV3-2
CASSPRGGGRRETQYF
TGTGCCAGCAGCCCCCGTGGGGGAGGGAGAAGGGAGACCCAGTACTTC
>-|TRBJ1-2|TRBD1|TRBV19
CASSDPGGATSNYTF
TGTGCCAGTAGTGACCCAGGGGGCGCGACTTCCAACTACACCTTC
>-|TRBJ1-4|-|TRBV6-5
CASSLTGLREKLFF
TGTGCCAGCAGTCTGACAGGATTGCGTGAAAAACTGTTTTTT
>-|TRBJ2-3|-|TRBV7-3
CASSSAGVADTQYF
TGTGCCAGCAGCTCGGCAGGGGTCGCAGATACGCAGTATTTT